This T cell receptor beta chain was recovered during a study of blood T cell repertoires in COVID-19. Whole-study context: Collection of acute and convalescent COVID-19 samples took place in the United States, Italy and Spain.

From germline, CDR1 is MGHDK and CDR2 SYGVNS. This CDR3 has 14 residues. V gave up 5 bases and J gave up 3 bases, with 13 bases separating them. Authors' data handling: By means of reference gene primer amplification, nucleated cell counts were estimated. Assay: immunoSEQ multiplex PCR; the TCRdb copy retains only in-frame clones and omits some. For V, J and clone size, that table is used; D and trimming come from the DNA. The repertoire holds some 74,000 clones, with 80% to 90% as singletons. The chain uses TRBV25-1 and TRBJ1-1, with D maybe TRBD1 (6 bases). Sequencing input: peripheral blood. This receptor was obtained from a woman older than 75 with active or convalescent COVID-19. The CDR3 here is CASSRRDTYTEAFF. The CDR3 nucleotides read TGTGCCAGCAGTCGACGGGACACCTACACTGAAGCTTTCTTT.